Listed here are 16 T cell receptor beta chains from one sample, sequenced in a study of cytomegalovirus exposure and HLA in healthy donors. Primers included in the PCR were 60 Vbeta and 13 Jbeta primers. The method was immunoSEQ multiplex PCR; TCRdb's version includes in-frame clones alone and lacks a portion of them. Of tens of thousands of clones listed, 60% to 85% are singletons. Sequencing was done on a sample of PBMCs. These receptors were taken from a male donor in good health and CMV-seropositive.

This clone has only a few counts. The V gene is TRBV4-1, the J gene TRBJ2-5; D is unclear. Germline CDR1 is MGHRA and CDR2 is YSYEKL. V lost 0 bases, J lost 6 bases, and 20 bases lay in between. CDR3 length: 17 residues. The CDR3 here is CASSQEPRVQAVQTQYF. The CDR3 region has the DNA TGCGCCAGCAGCCAAGAACCCCGGGTACAAGCAGTACAGACCCAGTACTTC.

This clone was seen a handful of times. The J gene is TRBJ1-1, the V gene TRBV5-6; TRBD1 matches 10 bases. The CDR3 consists of 13 residues. Unmatched junction bases numbered 7, after V lost 4 bases and J lost 10 bases. Germline CDR1 SGHDT, CDR2 YYEEEE. The CDR3 sequence is CASSQMTGGLAFF. DNA for the CDR3: TGTGCCAGCAGCCAGATGACAGGGGGCTTAGCTTTCTTT.

V usage is TRBV7-2 and J usage is TRBJ1-1; D is undetermined. The germline V and J ends were trimmed by 5 bases and 0 bases, with 7 bases remaining between them. Germline V CDR1 and CDR2: SGHTA, FQGNSA. This CDR3 comprises 13 residues. CDR3 nucleotides: TGTGCCAGCAGCCCACAGATGAACACTGAAGCTTTCTTT. The encoded protein is CASSPQMNTEAFF.

This chain joins TRBV6-5 and TRBJ2-5; 7 bases match TRBD2. The CDR3 extends over 14 amino acids. Germline CDR1 and CDR2: MNHEY and SVGAGI. J gave up 1 base and V 6 bases, and 5 bases lay outside the gene matches. DNA of the CDR3: TGTGCCAGCAGACGCACTAGCGCCCAAGAGACCCAGTACTTC. Residues: CASRRTSAQETQYF.

V is TRBV27 and J is TRBJ2-1, with D perhaps matching TRBD2 (5 bases). The germline gives CDR1 MNHEY, CDR2 SMNVEV (reference sequence). Trimming stripped 2 bases from V and 0 bases from J, with 5 bases between. The CDR3 is 14 residues long. The CDR3 spells CASSLGSSYNEQFF. Written as DNA, the CDR3 is TGTGCCAGCAGTTTAGGGAGCTCCTACAATGAGCAGTTCTTC.

The chain carries TRBV13 and TRBJ2-5, with D possibly matching TRBD2 (5 bases). The DNA end favors TRBJ2-7, so the J call may be wrong. The length of the CDR3 is 14 residues. Germline CDR1 and CDR2: PRHDT and FYEKMQ (reference sequence). CDR3 residues: CASKRAGGSYEQYF. Written as DNA, the CDR3 is TGTGCCAGCAAACGAGCCGGAGGTTCCTACGAGCAGTACTTC.

In regard to this clone: The junction departs from germline at one end; a sequencing error may be responsible. The rearrangement links TRBV7-9 to TRBJ1-5; no clear D gene. Germline assignment: CDR1 SEHNR and CDR2 FQNEAQ (reference sequence). The CDR3 totals 12 residues. CDR3 DNA: TGTTCCAGCAGCTTAGTAGATCAGCCCCAGCATTTT. This translates into CSSSLVDQPQHF.

V is TRBV28 and J is TRBJ1-2; maybe TRBD1 (5 bases). V was trimmed by 2 bases and J by 13 bases, leaving 20 bases between them. The CDR3 loop spans 14 amino acids. Germline V gives CDR1 MDHEN, CDR2 SYDVKM. CDR3 region: CASSLIRFLGECTF. The CDR3 nucleotides are TGTGCCAGCAGTTTAATTCGTTTCTTAGGGGAATGCACCTTC.

V usage is TRBV19 and J usage is TRBJ1-6; tentative D call: TRBD1 (5 bases). CDR1 is LNHDA and CDR2 is SQIVND in the germline V gene (reference sequence). The CDR3 spans 14 residues. V was cut by 7 bases and J by 6 bases, with 13 bases left in between. CDR3 amino acids: CASNGQGLNSPLHF. The CDR3 DNA reads TGTGCCAGTAATGGCCAGGGCCTTAATTCACCCCTCCACTTT.

This chain uses TRBV28 with TRBJ2-7; no definite D call. The CDR3 runs 12 residues. In germline, CDR1 is MDHEN, CDR2 SYDVKM. The ends were cut back, 6 bases at V and 3 bases at J, with 9 bases in the middle. CDR3 amino acids: CASRLSSYEQYF. In DNA form, the CDR3 reads TGTGCCAGCAGACTCTCAAGCTACGAGCAGTACTTC. The full variable domain, rest sourced from reference TRBV28 and TRBJ2-7, is DVKVTQSSRYLVKRTGEKVFLECVQDMDHENMFWYRQDPGLGLRLIYFSYDVKMKEKGDIPEGYSVSREKKERFSLILESASTNQTSMYLCASRLSSYEQYFGPGTRLTVT.

DNA of the CDR3: TGCAGCATCGAGGGACAGATGAACACTGAAGCTTTCTTT. Its translation is CSIEGQMNTEAFF. This chain links TRBV29-1 with TRBJ1-1, with 7 bases matching TRBD1. Germline CDR1 is SQVTM and CDR2 is ANQGSEA. The ends lost 8 bases at V and 0 bases at J; junction bases unmatched: 6. The CDR3 length is 13 residues.

The CDR3 loop reads CASSILTGVISNQPQHF. The CDR3 nucleotides read TGTGCCAGCAGCATACTCACAGGGGTTATTAGTAATCAGCCCCAGCATTTT. This chain uses TRBV5-8 with TRBJ1-5, with TRBD1 matching over 7 bases. The CDR3 has 17 amino acids. The germline V gene encodes CDR1 SGHTS and CDR2 YDEGEE. The V gene end was trimmed by 4 bases and the J gene end by 4 bases; junction bases not matched to a gene: 14.

The chain has TRBV10-2 and TRBJ2-5; D unresolved. Trimming shortened V by 5 bases and J by 5 bases, and 15 bases separated the two germline ends. The CDR3 is 14 amino acids. Germline lookup yields CDR1 WSHSY and CDR2 SAAADI. The CDR3 bases are TGCGCCAGCAGTTTCAACTCCTACGGGGAGACCCAGTACTTC. Translation gives CASSFNSYGETQYF.

The V call is TRBV30, the J call TRBJ2-7; no definite D call. The CDR3 sequence is 12 residues long. Trimming cost V 0 bases and J 6 bases, with 9 bases left between them. The germline gives CDR1 GTSNPN, CDR2 SVGIG (reference sequence). Here the CDR3 reads CAWSVKRREQYF. The CDR3 DNA follows: TGTGCCTGGAGTGTTAAGCGTCGCGAGCAGTACTTC.

The chain combines TRBV14 with TRBJ1-4, with no clear D. CDR3 length: 15 residues. CDR1 SGHDN and CDR2 FVKESK come from the germline V gene. Trimming cost V 1 base and J 3 bases, with 9 bases left between them. This chain's CDR3 is CASSQGQESNEKLFF. The CDR3 DNA reads as TGTGCCAGCAGCCAAGGGCAGGAATCTAATGAAAAACTGTTTTTT.

The rearrangement links TRBV28 to TRBJ2-7; 9 bases are shared with TRBD1. Germline CDR1 MDHEN, CDR2 SYDVKM. After removal of 6 bases from V and 7 bases from J, the junction contained 13 bases not matched to a gene. The CDR3 sequence is 15 residues long. The chain's CDR3 is CASSSNPPGQGEQYF. Written as DNA, the CDR3 is TGTGCCAGCAGCTCCAACCCTCCGGGACAGGGAGAGCAGTACTTC.